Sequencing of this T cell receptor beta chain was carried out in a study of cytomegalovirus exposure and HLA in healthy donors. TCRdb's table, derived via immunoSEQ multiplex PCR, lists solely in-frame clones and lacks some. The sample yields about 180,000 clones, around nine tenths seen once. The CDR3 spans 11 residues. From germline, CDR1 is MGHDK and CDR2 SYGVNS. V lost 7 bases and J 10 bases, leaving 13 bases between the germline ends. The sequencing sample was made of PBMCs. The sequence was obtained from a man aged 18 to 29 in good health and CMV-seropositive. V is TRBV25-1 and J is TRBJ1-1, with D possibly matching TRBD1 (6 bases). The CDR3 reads CASTTGLRAFF. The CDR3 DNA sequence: TGTGCCAGCACTACAGGGTTGCGAGCTTTCTTT.